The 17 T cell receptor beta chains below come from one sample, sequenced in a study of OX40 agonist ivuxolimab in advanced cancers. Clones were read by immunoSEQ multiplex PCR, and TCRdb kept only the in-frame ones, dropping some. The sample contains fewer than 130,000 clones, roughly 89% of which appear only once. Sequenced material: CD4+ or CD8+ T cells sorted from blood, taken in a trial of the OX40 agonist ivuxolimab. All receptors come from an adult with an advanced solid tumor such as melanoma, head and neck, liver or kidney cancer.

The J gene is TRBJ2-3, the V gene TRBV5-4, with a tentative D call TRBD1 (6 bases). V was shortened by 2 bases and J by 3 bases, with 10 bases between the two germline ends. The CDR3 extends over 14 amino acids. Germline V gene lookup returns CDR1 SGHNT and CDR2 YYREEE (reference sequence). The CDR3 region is CASSFPGDTDTQYF. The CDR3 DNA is TGTGCCAGCAGCTTTCCAGGGGATACAGATACGCAGTATTTT.

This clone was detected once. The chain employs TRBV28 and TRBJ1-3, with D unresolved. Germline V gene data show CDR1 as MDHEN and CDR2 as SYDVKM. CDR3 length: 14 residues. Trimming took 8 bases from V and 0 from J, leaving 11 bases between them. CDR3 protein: CASRLLSSGNTIYF. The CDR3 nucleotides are TGTGCCAGCCGGCTACTAAGCTCTGGAAACACCATATATTTT.

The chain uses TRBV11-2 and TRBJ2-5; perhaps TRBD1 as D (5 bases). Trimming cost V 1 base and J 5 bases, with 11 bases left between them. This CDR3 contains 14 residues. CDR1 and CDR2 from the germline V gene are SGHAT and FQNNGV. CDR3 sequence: CASSLVSGLETQYF. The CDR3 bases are TGTGCCAGCAGCTTAGTCTCAGGGTTGGAGACCCAGTACTTC. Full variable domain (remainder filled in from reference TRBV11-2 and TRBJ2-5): EAGVAQSPRYKIIEKRQSVAFWCNPISGHATLYWYQQILGQGPKLLIQFQNNGVVDDSQLPKDRFSAERLKGVDSTLKIQPAKLEDSAVYLCASSLVSGLETQYFGPGTRLLVL.

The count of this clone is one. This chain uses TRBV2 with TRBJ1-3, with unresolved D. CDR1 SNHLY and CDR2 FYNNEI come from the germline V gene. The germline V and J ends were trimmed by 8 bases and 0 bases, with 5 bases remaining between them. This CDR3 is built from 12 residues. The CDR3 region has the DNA TGTGCCAGCTATAACTCTGGAAACACCATATATTTT. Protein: CASYNSGNTIYF.

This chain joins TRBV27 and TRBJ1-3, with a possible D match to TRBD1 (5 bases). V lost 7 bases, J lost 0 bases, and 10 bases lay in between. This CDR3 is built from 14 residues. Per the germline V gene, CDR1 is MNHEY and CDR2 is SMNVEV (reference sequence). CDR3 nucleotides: TGTGCCAGCATGGGGACCTACTCTGGAAACACCATATATTTT. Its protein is CASMGTYSGNTIYF.

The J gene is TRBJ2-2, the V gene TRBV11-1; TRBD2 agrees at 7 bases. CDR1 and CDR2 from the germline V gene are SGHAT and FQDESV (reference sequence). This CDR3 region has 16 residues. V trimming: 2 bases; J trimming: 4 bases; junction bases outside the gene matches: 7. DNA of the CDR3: TGTGCCAGCAGCTTATGGGTCGGGAGGAGCACCGGGGAGCTGTTTTTT. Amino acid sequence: CASSLWVGRSTGELFF. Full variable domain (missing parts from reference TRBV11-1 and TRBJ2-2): EAEVAQSPRYKITEKSQAVAFWCDPISGHATLYWYRQILGQGPELLVQFQDESVVDDSQLPKDRFSAERLKGVDSTLKIQPAELGDSAMYLCASSLWVGRSTGELFFGEGSRLTVL.

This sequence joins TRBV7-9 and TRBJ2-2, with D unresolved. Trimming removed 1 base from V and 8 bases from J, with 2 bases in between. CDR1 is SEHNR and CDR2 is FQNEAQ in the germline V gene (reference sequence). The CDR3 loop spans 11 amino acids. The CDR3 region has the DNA TGTGCCAGCAGCTTAGAAGGGGAGCTGTTTTTT. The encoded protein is CASSLEGELFF.

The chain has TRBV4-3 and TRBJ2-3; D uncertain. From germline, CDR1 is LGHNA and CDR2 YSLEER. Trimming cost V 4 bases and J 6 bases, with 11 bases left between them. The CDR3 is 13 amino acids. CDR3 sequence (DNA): TGCGCCAGCAGCCGGGCAGCACAGGATACGCAGTATTTT. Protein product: CASSRAAQDTQYF.

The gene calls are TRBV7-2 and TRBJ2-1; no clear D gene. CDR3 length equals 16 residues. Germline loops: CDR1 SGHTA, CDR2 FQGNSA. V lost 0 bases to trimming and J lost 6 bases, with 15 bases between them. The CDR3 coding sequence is TGTGCCAGCAGCTTAGCACTACCTCCGTCAACCAATGAGCAGTTCTTC. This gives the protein CASSLALPPSTNEQFF.

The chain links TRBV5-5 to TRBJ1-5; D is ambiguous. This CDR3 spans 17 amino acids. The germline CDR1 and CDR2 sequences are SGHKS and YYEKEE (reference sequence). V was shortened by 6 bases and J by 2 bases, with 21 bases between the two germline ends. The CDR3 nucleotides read TGTGCCAGCACCCCTTGGTGGGCGGACGTAGGCAATCAGCCCCAGCATTTT. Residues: CASTPWWADVGNQPQHF.

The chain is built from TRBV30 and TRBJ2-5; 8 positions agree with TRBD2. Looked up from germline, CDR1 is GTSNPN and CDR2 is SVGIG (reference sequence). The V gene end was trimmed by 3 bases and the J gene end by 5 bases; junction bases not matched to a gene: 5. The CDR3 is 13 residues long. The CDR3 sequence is CAWRRAGVETQYF. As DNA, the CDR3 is TGTGCCTGGAGGAGAGCGGGAGTTGAGACCCAGTACTTC.

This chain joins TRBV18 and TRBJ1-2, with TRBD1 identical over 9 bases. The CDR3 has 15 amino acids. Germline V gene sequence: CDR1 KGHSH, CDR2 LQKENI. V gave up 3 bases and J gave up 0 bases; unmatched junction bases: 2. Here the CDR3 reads CASSPRDRANYGYTF. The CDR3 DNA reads TGTGCCAGCTCACCCCGGGACAGGGCTAACTATGGCTACACCTTC.

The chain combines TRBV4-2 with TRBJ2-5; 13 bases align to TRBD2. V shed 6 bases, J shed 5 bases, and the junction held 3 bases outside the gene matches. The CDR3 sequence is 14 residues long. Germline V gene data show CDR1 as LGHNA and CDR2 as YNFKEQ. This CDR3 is CASSQTSGGETQYF. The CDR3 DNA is TGTGCCAGCAGTCAGACTAGCGGGGGGGAGACCCAGTACTTC.

CDR3 in DNA: TGTGCCATCAGTGAAAGCGGTGCGAGCTCCTACAATGAGCAGTTCTTC. It yields the protein CAISESGASSYNEQFF. J is TRBJ2-1 and V is TRBV10-3, with D tentatively TRBD2 (5 bases). The CDR3 length is 16 residues. The V end lost 3 bases, the J end lost 0 bases, and 12 bases lay between the germline ends. CDR1 and CDR2 from the germline V gene are ENHRY and SYGVKD.

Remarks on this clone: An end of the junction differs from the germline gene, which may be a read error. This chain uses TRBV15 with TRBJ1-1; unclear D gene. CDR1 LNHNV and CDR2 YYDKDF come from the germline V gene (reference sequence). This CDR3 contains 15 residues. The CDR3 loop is CAASRPVRRNTEAFF. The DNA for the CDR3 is TGTGCCGCCAGCAGACCCGTCCGTAGGAACACTGAAGCTTTCTTT.

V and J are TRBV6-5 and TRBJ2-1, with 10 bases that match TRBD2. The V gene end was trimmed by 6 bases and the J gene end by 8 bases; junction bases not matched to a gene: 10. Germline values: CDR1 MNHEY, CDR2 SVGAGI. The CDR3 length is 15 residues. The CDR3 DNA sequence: TGTGCCAGCAGCGGAGCGGGAGGGCCGAGTTATGAGCAGTTCTTC. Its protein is CASSGAGGPSYEQFF.

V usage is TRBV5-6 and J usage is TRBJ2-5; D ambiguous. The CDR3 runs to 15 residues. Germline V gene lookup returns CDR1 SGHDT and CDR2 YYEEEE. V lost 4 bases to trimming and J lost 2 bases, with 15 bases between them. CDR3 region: CASSLRIGSQETQYF. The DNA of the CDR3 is TGTGCCAGCAGCCTGAGGATAGGAAGTCAAGAGACCCAGTACTTC.